A single sample is the source of the 8 T cell receptor beta chains below, sequenced in a study of blood T cell repertoires in COVID-19. Sequencing was performed with immunoSEQ multiplex PCR; in TCRdb, only in-frame clones are kept and a portion is missing. The table records about 430,000 clones, over 85% of them present only once. Sequences were obtained from peripheral blood. These TCRs come from a man aged 18 to 30 with COVID-19, enrolled during active disease.

This sequence joins TRBV27 and TRBJ2-7; possible D gene TRBD1, 5 bases. Germline CDR1 and CDR2: MNHEY and SMNVEV (reference sequence). CDR3 size: 14 residues. Trimming removed 3 bases at V and 12 bases at J, with 21 bases between. The CDR3, as DNA: TGTGCCAGCAGTTTCACCAGGGCCTCCCTTGAACGGTACTTC. Translated, it gives CASSFTRASLERYF.

V usage is TRBV5-5 and J usage is TRBJ1-1; 7 bases align to TRBD1. This CDR3 region has 15 residues. Germline lookup yields CDR1 SGHKS and CDR2 YYEKEE (reference sequence). Trimming cost V 1 base and J 5 bases; bases outside gene matches: 8. CDR3 sequence reads: CASSLWTGVATEAFF. The CDR3 coding sequence is TGTGCCAGCAGCTTGTGGACAGGAGTAGCAACTGAAGCTTTCTTT.

The CDR3 coding sequence is TGCGCCAGCAGCTCTGGGACTCCCCCTTTTGAGCAGTACTTC. Translated: CASSSGTPPFEQYF. J is TRBJ2-7 and V is TRBV5-1; tentative D call: TRBD2 (6 bases). V shed 3 bases and J shed 7 bases, with 17 bases lying between them. CDR3 length: 14 residues. Germline V gene lookup returns CDR1 SGHRS and CDR2 YFSETQ.

This clone was seen only once. The chain is built from TRBV7-3 and TRBJ2-3, with 10 bases lining up with TRBD2. With 5 bases clipped from V and 2 bases from J, the junction kept 4 bases outside the gene matches. The length of the CDR3 is 15 residues. The germline V gene encodes CDR1 SGHTA and CDR2 FQGTGA. The CDR3 nucleotides read TGTGCCAGCAGCCCTAGCGGGAGTAACACAGATACGCAGTATTTT. It is translated as CASSPSGSNTDTQYF.

V usage is TRBV24-1 and J usage is TRBJ2-6; D perhaps matches TRBD1 (5 bases). CDR1 and CDR2 from the germline V gene are KGHDR and SFDVKD. V was shortened by 4 bases and J by 0 bases, with 9 bases between the two germline ends. The CDR3 spans 16 residues. The CDR3 coding sequence is TGTGCCACCAGTGACACGACAGCCTCTGGGGCCAACGTCCTGACTTTC. This encodes CATSDTTASGANVLTF.

The chain is built from TRBV29-1 and TRBJ1-2; no clear D. CDR1 SQVTM and CDR2 ANQGSEA come from the germline V gene. The CDR3 covers 12 residues. Between the trimmed V and J ends, which lost 3 bases and 4 bases, there was a span of 9 bases. CDR3: CSVDFGIYGYTF. CDR3 in DNA: TGCAGCGTTGATTTCGGGATCTATGGCTACACCTTC.

CDR3 region: CASTLGRNINYEQYF. The DNA for the CDR3 is TGTGCCAGCACCCTAGGCCGGAATATTAACTACGAGCAGTACTTC. The chain couples TRBV6-5 to TRBJ2-7; D not certain. Germline CDR1 reads MNHEY; CDR2 reads SVGAGI. The CDR3 extends over 15 amino acids. V was pared by 7 bases and J by 3 bases, with 19 bases between.

The V gene is TRBV18, the J gene TRBJ2-1, with D perhaps TRBD1 (6 bases). This CDR3 region has 15 residues. V gave up 0 bases and J gave up 2 bases, with 8 bases separating them. Germline values: CDR1 KGHSH, CDR2 LQKENI. The CDR3: CASSPPGAAYNEQFF. CDR3 nucleotide sequence: TGTGCCAGCTCACCACCGGGGGCAGCCTACAATGAGCAGTTCTTC.